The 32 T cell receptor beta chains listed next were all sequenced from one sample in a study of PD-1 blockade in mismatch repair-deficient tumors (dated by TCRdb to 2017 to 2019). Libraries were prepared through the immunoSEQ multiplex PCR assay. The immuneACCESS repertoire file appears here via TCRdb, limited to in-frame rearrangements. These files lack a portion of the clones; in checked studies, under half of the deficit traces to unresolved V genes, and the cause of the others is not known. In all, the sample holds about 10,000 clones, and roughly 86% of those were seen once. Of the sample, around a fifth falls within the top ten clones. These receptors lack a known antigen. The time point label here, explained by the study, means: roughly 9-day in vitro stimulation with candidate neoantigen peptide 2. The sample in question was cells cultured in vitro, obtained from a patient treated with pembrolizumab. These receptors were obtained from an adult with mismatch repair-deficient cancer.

Here the CDR3 DNA reads TGTGCCAGCAGTCCGGAACCGAACACCGGGGAGCTGTTTTTT. This codes for CASSPEPNTGELFF. This chain links TRBV2 with TRBJ2-2; D unclear. Germline CDR1 reads SNHLY; CDR2 reads FYNNEI. This CDR3 spans 14 amino acids. Trimming cost V 5 bases and J 0 bases, with 7 bases left between them.

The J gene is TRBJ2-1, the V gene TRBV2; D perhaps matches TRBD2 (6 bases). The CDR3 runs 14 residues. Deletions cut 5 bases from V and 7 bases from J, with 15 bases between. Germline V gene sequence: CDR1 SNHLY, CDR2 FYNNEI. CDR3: CASSRDSGANEQFF. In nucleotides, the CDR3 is TGTGCCAGCAGTCGGGACTCGGGAGCAAATGAGCAGTTCTTC.

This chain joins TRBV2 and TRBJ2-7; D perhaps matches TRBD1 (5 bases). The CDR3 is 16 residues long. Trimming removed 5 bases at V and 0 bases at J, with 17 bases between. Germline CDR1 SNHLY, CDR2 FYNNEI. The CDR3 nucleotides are TGTGCCAGCAGTCACCCCCCAGGGTACATCTCCTACGAGCAGTACTTC. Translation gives CASSHPPGYISYEQYF.

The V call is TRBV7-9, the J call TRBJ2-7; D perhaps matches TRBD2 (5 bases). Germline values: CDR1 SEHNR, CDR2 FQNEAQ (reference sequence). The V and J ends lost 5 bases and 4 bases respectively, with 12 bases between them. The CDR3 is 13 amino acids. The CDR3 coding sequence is TGTGCCAGCAGCCCACATGGGAGTTACGAGCAGTACTTC. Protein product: CASSPHGSYEQYF.

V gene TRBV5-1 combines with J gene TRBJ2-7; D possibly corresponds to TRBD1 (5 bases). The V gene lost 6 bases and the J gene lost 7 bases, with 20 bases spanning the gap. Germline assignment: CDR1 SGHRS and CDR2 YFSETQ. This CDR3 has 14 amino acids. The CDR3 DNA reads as TGCGCCAGCAAGGGCGTGACAGAGTCGGCGGAGCAGTACTTC. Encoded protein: CASKGVTESAEQYF.

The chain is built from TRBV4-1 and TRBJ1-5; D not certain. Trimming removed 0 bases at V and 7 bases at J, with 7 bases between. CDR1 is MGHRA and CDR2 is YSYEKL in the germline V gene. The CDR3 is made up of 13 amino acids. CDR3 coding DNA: TGCGCCAGCAGCCAAGAACAACGCCAGCCCCAGCATTTT. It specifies CASSQEQRQPQHF.

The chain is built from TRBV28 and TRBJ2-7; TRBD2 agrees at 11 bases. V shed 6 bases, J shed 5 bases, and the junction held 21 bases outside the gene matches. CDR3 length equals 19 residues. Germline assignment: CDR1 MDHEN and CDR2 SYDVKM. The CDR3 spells CASRPRGRRLAGGGHEQYF. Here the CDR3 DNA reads TGTGCCAGCAGACCAAGGGGGCGCCGGCTAGCGGGGGGAGGGCACGAGCAGTACTTC.

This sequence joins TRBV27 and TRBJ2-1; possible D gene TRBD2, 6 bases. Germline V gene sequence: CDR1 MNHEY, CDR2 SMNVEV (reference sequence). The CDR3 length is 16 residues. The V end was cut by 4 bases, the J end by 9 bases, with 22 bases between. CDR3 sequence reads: CASSSDGGSGYFEQFF. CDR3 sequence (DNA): TGTGCCAGCAGTTCAGACGGAGGGAGTGGATACTTTGAGCAGTTCTTC.

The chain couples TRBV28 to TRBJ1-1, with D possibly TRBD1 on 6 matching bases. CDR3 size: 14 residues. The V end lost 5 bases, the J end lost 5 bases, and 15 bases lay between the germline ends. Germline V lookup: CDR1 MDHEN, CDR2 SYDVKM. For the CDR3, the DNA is TGTGCCAGCAGTCCTCGAACAGGGAGGACTGAAGCTTTCTTT. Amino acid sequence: CASSPRTGRTEAFF. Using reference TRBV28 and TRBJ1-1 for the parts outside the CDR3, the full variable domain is DVKVTQSSRYLVKRTGEKVFLECVQDMDHENMFWYRQDPGLGLRLIYFSYDVKMKEKGDIPEGYSVSREKKERFSLILESASTNQTSMYLCASSPRTGRTEAFFGQGTRLTVV.

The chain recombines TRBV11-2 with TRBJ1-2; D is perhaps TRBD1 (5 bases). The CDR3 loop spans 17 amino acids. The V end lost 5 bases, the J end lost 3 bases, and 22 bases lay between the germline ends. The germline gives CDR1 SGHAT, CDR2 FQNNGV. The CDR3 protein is CASSNYPEGGEDYGYTF. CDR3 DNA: TGTGCCAGCAGCAACTATCCCGAGGGAGGGGAGGACTATGGCTACACCTTC.

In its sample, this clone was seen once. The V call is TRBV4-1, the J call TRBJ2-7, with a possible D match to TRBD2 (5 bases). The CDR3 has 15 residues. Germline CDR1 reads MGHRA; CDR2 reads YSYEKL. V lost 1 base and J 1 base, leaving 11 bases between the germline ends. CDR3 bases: TGCGCCAGCAGCCAAGCGGGGTTGGGGTCCTACGAGCAGTACTTC. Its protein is CASSQAGLGSYEQYF.

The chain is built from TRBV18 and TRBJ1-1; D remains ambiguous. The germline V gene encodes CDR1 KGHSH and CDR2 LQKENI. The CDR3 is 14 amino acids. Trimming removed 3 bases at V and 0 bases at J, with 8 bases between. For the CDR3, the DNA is TGTGCCAGCTCACCCAACACCCTGAACACTGAAGCTTTCTTT. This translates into CASSPNTLNTEAFF.

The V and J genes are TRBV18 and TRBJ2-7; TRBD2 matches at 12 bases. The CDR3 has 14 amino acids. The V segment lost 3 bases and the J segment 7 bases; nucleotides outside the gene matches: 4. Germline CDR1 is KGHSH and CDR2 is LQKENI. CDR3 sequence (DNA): TGTGCCAGCTCACCGGCTAGCGGGAGGGGGGAGCAGTACTTC. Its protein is CASSPASGRGEQYF. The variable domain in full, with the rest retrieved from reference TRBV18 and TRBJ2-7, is NAGVMQNPRHLVRRRGQEARLRCSPMKGHSHVYWYRQLPEEGLKFMVYLQKENIIDESGMPKERFSAEFPKEGPSILRIQQVVRGDSAAYFCASSPASGRGEQYFGPGTRLTVT.

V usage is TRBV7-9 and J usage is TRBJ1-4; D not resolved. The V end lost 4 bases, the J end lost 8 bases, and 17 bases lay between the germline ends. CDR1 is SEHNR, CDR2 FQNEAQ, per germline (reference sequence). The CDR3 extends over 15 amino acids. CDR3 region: CASSSPGYWTEKLFF. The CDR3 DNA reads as TGTGCCAGCAGCTCCCCCGGATATTGGACCGAAAAACTGTTTTTT. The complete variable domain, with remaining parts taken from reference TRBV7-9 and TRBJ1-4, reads DTGVSQNPRHKITKRGQNVTFRCDPISEHNRLYWYRQTLGQGPEFLTYFQNEAQLEKSRLLSDRFSAERPKGSFSTLEIQRTEQGDSAMYLCASSSPGYWTEKLFFGSGTQLSVL.

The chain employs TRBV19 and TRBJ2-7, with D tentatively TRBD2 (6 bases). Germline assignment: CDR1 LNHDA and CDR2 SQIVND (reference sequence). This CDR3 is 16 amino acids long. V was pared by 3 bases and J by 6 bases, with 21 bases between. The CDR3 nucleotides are TGTGCCAGTAGTATTATAGGGGACGCCCTGGGGGGCGAGCAGTACTTC. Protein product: CASSIIGDALGGEQYF.

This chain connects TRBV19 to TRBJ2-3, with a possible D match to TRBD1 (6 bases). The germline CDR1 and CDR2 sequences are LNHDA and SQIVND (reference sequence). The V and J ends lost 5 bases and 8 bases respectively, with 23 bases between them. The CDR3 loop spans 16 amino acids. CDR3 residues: CASSARTLKVRGTQYF. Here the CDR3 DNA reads TGTGCCAGTAGTGCGAGGACTCTCAAAGTCAGGGGTACGCAGTATTTT. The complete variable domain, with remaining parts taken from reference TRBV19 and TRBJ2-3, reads DGGITQSPKYLFRKEGQNVTLSCEQNLNHDAMYWYRQDPGQGLRLIYYSQIVNDFQKGDIAEGYSVSREKKESFPLTVTSAQKNPTAFYLCASSARTLKVRGTQYFGPGTRLTVL.

CDR3 DNA: TGCGCCAGCAGCTTGGGAGGGGCGAGCACTGAAGCTTTCTTT. Protein: CASSLGGASTEAFF. The rearrangement joins TRBV5-1 to TRBJ1-1, with a weak D call TRBD1 (5 bases). Trimming removed 0 bases from V and 4 bases from J, with 10 bases in between. CDR1 and CDR2 from the germline V gene are SGHRS and YFSETQ. This CDR3 has 14 residues.

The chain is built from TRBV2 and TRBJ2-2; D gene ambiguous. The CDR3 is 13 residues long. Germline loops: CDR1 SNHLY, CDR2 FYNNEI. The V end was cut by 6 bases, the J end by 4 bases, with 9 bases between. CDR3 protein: CASSALRTGELFF. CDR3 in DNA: TGTGCCAGCAGCGCCCTCCGCACCGGGGAGCTGTTTTTT.

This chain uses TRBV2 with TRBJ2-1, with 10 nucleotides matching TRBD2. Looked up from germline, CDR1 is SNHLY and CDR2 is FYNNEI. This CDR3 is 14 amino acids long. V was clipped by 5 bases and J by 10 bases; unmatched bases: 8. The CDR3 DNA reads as TGTGCCAGCAGTATACTAGCGGGAAGATGGGAGCAGTTCTTC. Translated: CASSILAGRWEQFF. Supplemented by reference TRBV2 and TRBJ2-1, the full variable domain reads EPEVTQTPSHQVTQMGQEVILRCVPISNHLYFYWYRQILGQKVEFLVSFYNNEISEKSEIFDDQFSVERPDGSNFTLKIRSTKLEDSAMYFCASSILAGRWEQFFGPGTRLTVL.

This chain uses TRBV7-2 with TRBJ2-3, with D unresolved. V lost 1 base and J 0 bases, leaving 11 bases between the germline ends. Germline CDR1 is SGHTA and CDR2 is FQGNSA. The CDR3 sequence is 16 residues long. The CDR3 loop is CASSLVGYASTDTQYF. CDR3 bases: TGTGCCAGCAGCTTAGTAGGCTATGCAAGCACAGATACGCAGTATTTT.

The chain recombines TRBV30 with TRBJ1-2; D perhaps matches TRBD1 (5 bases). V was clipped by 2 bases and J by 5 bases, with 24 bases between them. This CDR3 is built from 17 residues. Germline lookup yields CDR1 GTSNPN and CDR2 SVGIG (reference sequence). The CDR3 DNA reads TGTGCCTGGAGTTCCCTAGCCAGGGTGTCAAGTAAATATGGCTACACCTTC. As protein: CAWSSLARVSSKYGYTF.

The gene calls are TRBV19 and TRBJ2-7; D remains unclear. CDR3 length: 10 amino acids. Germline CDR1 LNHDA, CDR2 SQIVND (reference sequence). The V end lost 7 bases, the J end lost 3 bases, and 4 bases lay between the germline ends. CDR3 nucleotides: TGTGCCAGTAATGACTACGAGCAGTACTTC. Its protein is CASNDYEQYF.

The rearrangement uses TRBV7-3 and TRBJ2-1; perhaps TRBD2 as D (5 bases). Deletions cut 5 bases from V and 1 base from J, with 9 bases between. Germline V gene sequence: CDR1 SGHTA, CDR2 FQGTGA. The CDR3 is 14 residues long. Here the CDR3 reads CASSPRTSYNEQFF. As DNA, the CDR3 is TGTGCCAGCAGCCCGCGGACTTCCTACAATGAGCAGTTCTTC.

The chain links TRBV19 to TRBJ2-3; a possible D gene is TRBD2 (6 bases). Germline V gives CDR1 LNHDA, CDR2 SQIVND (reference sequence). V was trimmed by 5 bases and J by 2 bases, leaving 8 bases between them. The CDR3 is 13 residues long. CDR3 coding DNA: TGTGCCAGTAGTCGGGACTCCACAGATACGCAGTATTTT. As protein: CASSRDSTDTQYF.

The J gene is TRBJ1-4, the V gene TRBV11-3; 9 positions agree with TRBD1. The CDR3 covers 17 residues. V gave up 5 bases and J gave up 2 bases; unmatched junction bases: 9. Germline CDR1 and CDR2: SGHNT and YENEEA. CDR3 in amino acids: CASSPITGGITNEKLFF. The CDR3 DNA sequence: TGTGCCAGCAGCCCAATCACAGGGGGCATCACTAATGAAAAACTGTTTTTT.

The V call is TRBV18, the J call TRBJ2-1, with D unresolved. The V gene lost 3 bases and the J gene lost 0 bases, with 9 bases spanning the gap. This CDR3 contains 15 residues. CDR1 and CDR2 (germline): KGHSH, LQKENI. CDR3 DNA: TGTGCCAGCTCACCGAGCCAGCGCTCCTACAATGAGCAGTTCTTC. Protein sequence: CASSPSQRSYNEQFF.

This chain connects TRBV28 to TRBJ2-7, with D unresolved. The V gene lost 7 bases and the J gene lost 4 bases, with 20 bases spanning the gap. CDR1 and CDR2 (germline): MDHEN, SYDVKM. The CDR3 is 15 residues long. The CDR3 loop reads CASTPFGTSYYEQYF. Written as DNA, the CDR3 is TGTGCCAGCACTCCATTTGGTACATCGTATTACGAGCAGTACTTC.

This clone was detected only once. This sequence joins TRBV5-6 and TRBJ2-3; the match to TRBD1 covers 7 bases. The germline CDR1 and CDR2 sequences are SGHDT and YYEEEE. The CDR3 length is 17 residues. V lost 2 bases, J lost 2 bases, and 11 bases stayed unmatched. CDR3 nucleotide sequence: TGTGCCAGCAGCTTCGTAGGGGCAGGGGGTTTCACAGATACGCAGTATTTT. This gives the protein CASSFVGAGGFTDTQYF. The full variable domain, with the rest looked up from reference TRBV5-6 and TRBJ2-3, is DAGVTQSPTHLIKTRGQQVTLRCSPKSGHDTVSWYQQALGQGPQFIFQYYEEEERQRGNFPDRFSGHQFPNYSSELNVNALLLGDSALYLCASSFVGAGGFTDTQYFGPGTRLTVL.

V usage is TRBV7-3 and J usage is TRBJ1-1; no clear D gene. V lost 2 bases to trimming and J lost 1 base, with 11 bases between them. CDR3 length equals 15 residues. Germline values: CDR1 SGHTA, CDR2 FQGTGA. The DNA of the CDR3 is TGTGCCAGCAGCTTAGGTTTCTTGGCGAACACTGAAGCTTTCTTT. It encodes CASSLGFLANTEAFF.

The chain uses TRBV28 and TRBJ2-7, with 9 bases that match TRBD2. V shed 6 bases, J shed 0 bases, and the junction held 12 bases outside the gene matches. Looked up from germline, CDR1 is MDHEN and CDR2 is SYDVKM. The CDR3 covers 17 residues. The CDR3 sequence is CASSLTGREGNSYEQYF. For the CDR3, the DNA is TGTGCCAGCAGCCTGACAGGGCGGGAGGGCAACTCCTACGAGCAGTACTTC.

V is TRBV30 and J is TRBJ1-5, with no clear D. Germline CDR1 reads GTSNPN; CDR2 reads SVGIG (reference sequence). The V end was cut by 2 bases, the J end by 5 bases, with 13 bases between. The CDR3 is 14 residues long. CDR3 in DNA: TGTGCCTGGAGTATCGGAACAGTTTATCAGCCCCAGCATTTT. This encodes CAWSIGTVYQPQHF.

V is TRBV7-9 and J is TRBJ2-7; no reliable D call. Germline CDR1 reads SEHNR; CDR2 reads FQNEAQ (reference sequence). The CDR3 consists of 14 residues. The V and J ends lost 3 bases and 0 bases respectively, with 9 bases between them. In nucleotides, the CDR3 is TGTGCCAGCAGCTTCGAACAAAACTCCTACGAGCAGTACTTC. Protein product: CASSFEQNSYEQYF.